These 15 T cell receptor beta chains originate from one sample sequenced in a study of shared clonotypes between healthy human individuals. TCRdb keeps only in-frame clones here, not all; method: immunoSEQ multiplex PCR. The profile shows around 370,000 clones, 90% to 97% of them singletons. Sequenced sample: memory CD8+ T cells sorted from blood. Subset of the sample: CD45RO+ cells pooled with CCR7-negative TemRA cells. The origin of the receptors is a man younger than 45 in good health.

This sequence joins TRBV5-6 and TRBJ1-6; D not resolved. In germline, CDR1 is SGHDT, CDR2 YYEEEE. V gave up 5 bases and J gave up 9 bases, with 24 bases separating them. The CDR3 sequence is 17 residues long. CDR3 sequence reads: CASRIPSYWSLISPLHF. CDR3 DNA: TGTGCCAGCAGAATACCTTCATATTGGTCCCTAATTTCACCCCTCCACTTT.

This chain uses TRBV7-9 with TRBJ2-1; unclear D gene. This CDR3 is 16 amino acids long. Between the trimmed V and J ends, which lost 5 bases and 2 bases, there was a span of 16 bases. The germline V gene has CDR1 SEHNR and CDR2 FQNEAQ (reference sequence). CDR3 DNA sequence: TGTGCCAGCAGCCTCGGTCCCAGCTCAACCTACAATGAGCAGTTCTTC. Protein product: CASSLGPSSTYNEQFF.

The rearrangement links TRBV5-1 to TRBJ2-2; the D is unclear. Germline V CDR1 and CDR2: SGHRS, YFSETQ. The CDR3 covers 11 residues. V dropped 4 bases and J dropped 4 bases, with 2 bases sitting between them. CDR3 nucleotide sequence: TGCGCCAGCAGCCGCACCGGGGAGCTGTTTTTT. Translated: CASSRTGELFF.

CDR3 sequence (DNA): TGTGCCAGTAGTATATCCGGGACAGCTAATTACGAGCAGTACTTC. Residues: CASSISGTANYEQYF. The chain combines TRBV19 with TRBJ2-7; TRBD1 matches at 7 bases. V was pared by 2 bases and J by 4 bases, with 8 bases of the junction left unmatched. The CDR3 runs to 15 residues. CDR1 is LNHDA and CDR2 is SQIVND in the germline V gene (reference sequence). The full variable domain, with the rest looked up from reference TRBV19 and TRBJ2-7, is DGGITQSPKYLFRKEGQNVTLSCEQNLNHDAMYWYRQDPGQGLRLIYYSQIVNDFQKGDIAEGYSVSREKKESFPLTVTSAQKNPTAFYLCASSISGTANYEQYFGPGTRLTVT.

In this sample, this clone turned up once. V is TRBV7-9 and J is TRBJ2-1; possible D gene TRBD2, 5 bases. The CDR3 has 13 amino acids. Germline CDR1 SEHNR, CDR2 FQNEAQ (reference sequence). The ends were cut back, 3 bases at V and 4 bases at J, with 7 bases in the middle. The CDR3 spells CASSFGGYNEQFF. The CDR3, as DNA: TGTGCCAGCAGCTTTGGCGGGTACAATGAGCAGTTCTTC.

This chain joins TRBV1 and TRBJ2-7; TRBD2, the table's D call, was not compared with the DNA. TRBV1 is assigned pseudogene status. The length of the CDR3 is 13 residues. The CDR3 bases are TGCACCAGCAGCCGCGGACTGCTCTACGAGCAGTACTTC. This encodes CTSSRGLLYEQYF.

This chain connects TRBV15 to TRBJ2-5, with 9 bases that match TRBD1. This CDR3 contains 14 residues. The V gene's germline CDR1 is LNHNV and CDR2 YYDKDF (reference sequence). V lost 4 bases, J lost 6 bases, and 6 bases stayed unmatched. The CDR3: CATSINRGRKTQYF. For the CDR3, the DNA is TGTGCCACCAGCATTAACAGGGGGCGAAAGACCCAGTACTTC.

A note on this clone: The same CDR3 is also encoded by other DNA sequences in this sample. This chain connects TRBV18 to TRBJ2-5; D is unclear. Germline values: CDR1 KGHSH, CDR2 LQKENI. The CDR3 sequence is 11 residues long. V was shortened by 4 bases and J by 1 base, with 1 base between the two germline ends. In nucleotides, the CDR3 is TGTGCCAGCTCACTCCAAGAGACCCAGTACTTC. This sequence encodes CASSLQETQYF.

V is TRBV28 and J is TRBJ2-2; 8 nucleotides match TRBD1. V lost 8 bases and J lost 5; bases outside the gene matches: 7. CDR3 length: 14 residues. Per germline, CDR1 MDHEN and CDR2 SYDVKM. The CDR3 here is CASRGQGGTGELFF. The CDR3 coding sequence is TGTGCCAGCCGCGGACAGGGTGGGACCGGGGAGCTGTTTTTT.

This clone was detected once. The chain combines TRBV23-1 with TRBJ2-6; D is ambiguous. TRBV23-1 is marked as an open reading frame, function uncertain. The CDR3 extends over 17 amino acids. The V gene lost 7 bases and the J gene lost 0 bases, with 16 bases spanning the gap. In nucleotides, the CDR3 is TGCGCCAGCACCATGGTTAGGTATAGCTCTGGGGCCAACGTCCTGACTTTC. It specifies CASTMVRYSSGANVLTF.

The genes are TRBV4-1 and TRBJ2-3, with D possibly TRBD2 on 5 matching bases. Looked up from germline, CDR1 is MGHRA and CDR2 is YSYEKL. This CDR3 contains 15 residues. The V end was cut by 4 bases, the J end by 2 bases, with 13 bases between. The CDR3 coding sequence is TGCGCCAGCAGCCGAATACCGGACTCCACAGATACGCAGTATTTT. Protein product: CASSRIPDSTDTQYF.

The chain combines TRBV4-2 with TRBJ2-3; D unclear. The germline V and J ends were trimmed by 0 bases and 0 bases, with 4 bases remaining between them. CDR3 size: 14 residues. Germline loops: CDR1 LGHNA, CDR2 YNFKEQ. The CDR3 protein is CASSQEQSTDTQYF. The CDR3 bases are TGTGCCAGCAGCCAAGAACAAAGCACAGATACGCAGTATTTT.

The gene calls are TRBV14 and TRBJ2-7; tentative D call: TRBD2 (5 bases). Between the trimmed V and J ends, which lost 4 bases and 5 bases, there was a span of 21 bases. From germline, CDR1 is SGHDN and CDR2 FVKESK. The CDR3 is 16 amino acids. The CDR3 region is CASSPHLTIVSDEQYF. For the CDR3, the DNA is TGTGCCAGCAGCCCTCACCTAACTATCGTTAGCGACGAGCAGTACTTC.

Details on this clone: This CDR3 is also generated by other DNA sequences in the sample. V and J are TRBV5-1 and TRBJ2-1; unclear D gene. CDR3 size: 13 residues. Germline CDR1 is SGHRS and CDR2 is YFSETQ. Deletions cut 5 bases from V and 0 bases from J, with 6 bases between. CDR3 nucleotide sequence: TGCGCCAGCAGTGGCAGCTCCTACAATGAGCAGTTCTTC. Its protein is CASSGSSYNEQFF.

The V and J genes are TRBV28 and TRBJ2-5, with D possibly matching TRBD2 (5 bases). Trimming took off 3 bases at V and 2 bases at J, with 7 bases between the two ends. There are 13 residues in the CDR3. Per the germline V gene, CDR1 is MDHEN and CDR2 is SYDVKM. The CDR3 loop is CASSFTGQETQYF. CDR3 DNA sequence: TGTGCCAGCAGTTTTACGGGGCAAGAGACCCAGTACTTC.